This T cell receptor (beta chain) stems from a study of identical twins. Broader study findings: A lower insertion count was a feature of abundant cord blood beta clonotypes, with no such feature in memory repertoires.

This clonotype was seen a few times. Antigen specificity is unknown. Everyone who donated was a healthy Caucasian. TCRdb reanalysed the 5' RACE reads using MiXCR and keeps one entry per CDR3 protein. The sample has hundreds of thousands of distinct CDR3 sequences, 8% to 9% seen once. Trimming took 5 bases from V and 0 from J, leaving 17 bases between them. Looked up from germline, CDR1 is MDHEN and CDR2 is SYDVKM. This CDR3 has 17 amino acids. This sample also appeared in a second study, on yellow fever vaccine responses in identical twins.

The clonotype was recovered from a woman under 30 in good health. What was sequenced was PBMCs. The J gene is TRBJ2-1, the V gene TRBV28; tentative D call: TRBD1 (6 bases). CDR3 in amino acids: CASSRVQGPSSYNEQFF. For the CDR3, the DNA is TGTGCCAGCAGTCGAGTACAGGGTCCAAGCTCCTACAATGAGCAGTTCTTC.